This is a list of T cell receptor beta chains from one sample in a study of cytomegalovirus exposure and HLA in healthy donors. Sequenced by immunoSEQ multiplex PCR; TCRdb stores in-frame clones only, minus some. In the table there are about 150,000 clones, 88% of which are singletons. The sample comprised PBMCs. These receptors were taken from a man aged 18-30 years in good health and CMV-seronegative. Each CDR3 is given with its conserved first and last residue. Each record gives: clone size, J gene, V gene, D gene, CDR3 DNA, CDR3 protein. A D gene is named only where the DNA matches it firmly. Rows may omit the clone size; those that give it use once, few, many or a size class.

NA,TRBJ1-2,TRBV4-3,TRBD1,TGCGCCAGCAGCCAAGAGGACAGGAACTATGGCTACACCTTC,CASSQEDRNYGYTF
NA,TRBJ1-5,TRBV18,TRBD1,TGTGCCAGCTCACCTGACAGGGCCGGTCAGCCCCAGCATTTT,CASSPDRAGQPQHF
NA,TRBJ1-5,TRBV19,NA,TGTGCCAGTAGAAAACAGGAGTTCCGCCGACATAACAATCAGCCCCAGCATTTT,CASRKQEFRRHNNQPQHF
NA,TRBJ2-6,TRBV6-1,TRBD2,TGTGCCAGCAGTGGGACTAGCGGGGTCCTAGGAGCCGGGGCCAACGTCCTGACTTTC,CASSGTSGVLGAGANVLTF
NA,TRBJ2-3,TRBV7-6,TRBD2,TGTGCCAGCAGCCCCGGTGGTGGAGCGGGGGACAACACAGATACGCAGTATTTT,CASSPGGGAGDNTDTQYF
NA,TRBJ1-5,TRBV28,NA,TGTGCCAGCACAAAGGGGAATCAGCCCCAGCATTTT,CASTKGNQPQHF
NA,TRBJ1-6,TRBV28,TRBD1,TGTGCCAGCAGGGGGACAGGGGGTAATTCACCCCTCCACTTT,CASRGTGGNSPLHF
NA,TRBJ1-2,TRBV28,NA,TGTGCCAGCAGTGAACTTCCGACAGGCCCAGGCGGCTACACCTTC,CASSELPTGPGGYTF
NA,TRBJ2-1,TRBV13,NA,TGTGCCAGCAGCTCCAAGGAACAGGGTCCCGGTGAGCAGTTCTTC,CASSSKEQGPGEQFF
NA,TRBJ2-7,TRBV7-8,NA,TGTGCCAGCAGCCCCGGGGAGAACCGATACGAGCAGTACTTC,CASSPGENRYEQYF
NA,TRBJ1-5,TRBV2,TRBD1,TGTGCCAGTACGACAGGGGCAAATCAGCCCCAGCATTTT,CASTTGANQPQHF
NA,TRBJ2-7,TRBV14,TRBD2,TGTGCCAGCAGCCAAGATCAGACTAGCGGGAGGATCGAGCAGTACTTC,CASSQDQTSGRIEQYF
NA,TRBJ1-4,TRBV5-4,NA,TGTGCCAGCAGCTTGGGGGCCGATGAAAAACTGTTTTTT,CASSLGADEKLFF
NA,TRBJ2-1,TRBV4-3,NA,TGCGCCAGCAGCCATAACGGAGTCTACAATGAGCAGTTCTTC,CASSHNGVYNEQFF
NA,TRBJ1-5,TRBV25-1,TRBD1,TGTGCCAGCAGGGACAGGTTAGATCAGCCCCAGCATTTT,CASRDRLDQPQHF
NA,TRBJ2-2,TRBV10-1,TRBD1,TGCGCCAGCAGTGAATCCGAGACAGGGGGAACCGGGGAGCTGTTTTTT,CASSESETGGTGELFF
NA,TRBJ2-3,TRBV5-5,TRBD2,TGTGCCAGCAGCGGACCGACTAGCGGACTCACAGATACGCAGTATTTT,CASSGPTSGLTDTQYF
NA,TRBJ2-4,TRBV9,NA,TGTGCCAGCAGCGCTGATCCCTATGGAGCCAAAAACATTCAGTACTTC,CASSADPYGAKNIQYF
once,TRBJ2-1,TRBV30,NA,TGTGCCTGGAGTAGTGGGCCACACAATGAGCAGTTCTTC,CAWSSGPHNEQFF
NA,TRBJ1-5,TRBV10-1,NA,TGCGCCAGCAGTGAGTCTACAGGTTCTAGCAATCAGCCCCAGCATTTT,CASSESTGSSNQPQHF
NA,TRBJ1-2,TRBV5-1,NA,TGCGCCAGCAGCTTTGCGGAATCTAATGGCTACACCTTC,CASSFAESNGYTF
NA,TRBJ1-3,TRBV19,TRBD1,TGTGCCAGTAGTATCGTCAGGGGGACTTCTGGAAACACCATATATTTT,CASSIVRGTSGNTIYF
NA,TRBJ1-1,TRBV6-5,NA,TGTGCCAGCAGTTACAGGGACTGGAACACTGAAGCTTTCTTT,CASSYRDWNTEAFF
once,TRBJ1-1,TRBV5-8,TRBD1,TGTGCCAGCAGCTTCTCTACGTCAGGGGGCGCAGCTTTCTTT,CASSFSTSGGAAFF
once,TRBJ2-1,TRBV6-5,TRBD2,TGTGCCAGCAGTTACTCAGCGGGAGGGCGGAATGAGCAGTTCTTC,CASSYSAGGRNEQFF
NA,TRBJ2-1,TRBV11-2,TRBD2,TGTGCCAGCAGCGCCGGGGGGTCATACAATGAGCAGTTCTTC,CASSAGGSYNEQFF